Listed here is a single T cell receptor beta chain. This specimen comes from a study of memory CD4+ T cells and cytomegalovirus serostatus. Single viable CD3+CD4+CD8-CD45RO+ cells were sorted as the memory CD4+ T cells. The CDR3 is 13 residues long. The germline V and J ends were trimmed by 8 bases and 8 bases, with 21 bases remaining between them. Germline CDR1 is SQVTM and CDR2 is ANQGSEA. Assay used: immunoSEQ multiplex PCR; TCRdb lists only in-frame clones, some missing. The table includes tens of thousands of clones, 65% to 80% detected once. Sequencing used memory CD4+ T cells from blood. This rearrangement joins TRBV29-1 to TRBJ1-2; no reliable D call. This clonotype was sampled from an adult in good health and CMV-seronegative. The CDR3 loop is CSFPEVSSGGYTF. The CDR3 DNA reads TGCAGCTTTCCGGAGGTTTCCTCCGGCGGCTACACCTTC.